Each of the 10 T cell receptor beta chains below was sequenced from the same sample in a study of blood T cell repertoires in COVID-19. Measured with immunoSEQ multiplex PCR; TCRdb has only the in-frame clones, and not every one. The sample includes 50,000 to 85,000 clones, around three quarters of them seen just once. Material: peripheral blood. The receptor source for this set is a human donor in a cohort sampled during active COVID-19.

This chain connects TRBV7-2 to TRBJ2-5; 9 nucleotides line up with TRBD2. CDR3 length: 15 residues. Per the germline V gene, CDR1 is SGHTA and CDR2 is FQGNSA. The V segment lost 5 bases and the J segment 5 bases; nucleotides outside the gene matches: 9. The CDR3 sequence is CASSPRGGRVETQYF. The DNA for the CDR3 is TGTGCCAGCAGCCCGAGGGGCGGGAGGGTCGAGACCCAGTACTTC. Supplemented by reference TRBV7-2 and TRBJ2-5, the full variable domain reads GAGVSQSPSNKVTEKGKDVELRCDPISGHTALYWYRQSLGQGLEFLIYFQGNSAPDKSGLPSDRFSAERTGGSVSTLTIQRTQQEDSAVYLCASSPRGGRVETQYFGPGTRLLVL.

This chain joins TRBV3-1 (or the pseudogene TRBV3-2) and TRBJ2-1; no definite D call. Germline loops: CDR1 LGHDT, CDR2 YNNKEL (reference sequence). Trimming stripped 2 bases from V and 2 bases from J, with 13 bases between. CDR3 length: 16 amino acids. The CDR3 sequence is CASSQPGGVAYNEQFF. The CDR3 coding sequence is TGTGCCAGCAGCCAACCCGGCGGAGTGGCCTACAATGAGCAGTTCTTC.

The chain links TRBV28 to TRBJ1-5, with 11 bases aligning to TRBD1. Germline CDR1 MDHEN, CDR2 SYDVKM. This CDR3 has 15 residues. With 5 bases clipped from V and 3 bases from J, the junction kept 3 bases outside the gene matches. The CDR3 reads CASSRGQGDNQPQHF. CDR3 nucleotides: TGTGCCAGCAGTCGGGGACAGGGGGACAATCAGCCCCAGCATTTT.

V is TRBV19 and J is TRBJ1-5; D is ambiguous. CDR3 length: 13 residues. Germline assignment: CDR1 LNHDA and CDR2 SQIVND (reference sequence). With 6 bases removed from V and 0 bases from J, the gap between germline ends came to 6 bases. The chain's CDR3 is CASRGLSNQPQHF. The CDR3 DNA reads as TGTGCCAGTAGGGGCCTTAGCAATCAGCCCCAGCATTTT.

This chain links TRBV5-1 with TRBJ2-7; possible D gene TRBD1, 5 bases. The germline gives CDR1 SGHRS, CDR2 YFSETQ. CDR3 size: 14 residues. The germline V and J ends were trimmed by 1 base and 6 bases, with 14 bases remaining between them. This CDR3 is CASSLTGRPGEQYF. The CDR3 nucleotides are TGCGCCAGCAGCTTGACAGGCCGGCCGGGCGAGCAGTACTTC.

The chain joins TRBV27 to TRBJ2-1, with 11 bases fitting TRBD2. Germline loops: CDR1 MNHEY, CDR2 SMNVEV (reference sequence). The V gene end was trimmed by 5 bases and the J gene end by 6 bases; junction bases not matched to a gene: 3. This CDR3 is 14 amino acids long. In nucleotides, the CDR3 is TGTGCCAGCAGTCTTCTAGCGGGAGGCAATGAGCAGTTCTTC. Its translation: CASSLLAGGNEQFF.

V and J are TRBV6-2 or TRBV6-3 and TRBJ1-2; tentatively, D is TRBD1 (5 bases). Looked up from germline, CDR1 is MNHEY and CDR2 is SVGEGT. The CDR3 spans 14 residues. With 2 bases removed from V and 6 bases from J, the gap between germline ends came to 13 bases. CDR3 nucleotide sequence: TGTGCCAGCAGTTACGGGCAGGGAGGCCATGGCTACACCTTC. The encoded protein is CASSYGQGGHGYTF.

The V and J genes are TRBV4-3 and TRBJ1-3; D perhaps matches TRBD1 (5 bases). V was shortened by 0 bases and J by 0 bases, with 12 bases between the two germline ends. CDR3 length: 17 amino acids. Germline V gene sequence: CDR1 LGHNA, CDR2 YSLEER. The CDR3 region has the DNA TGCGCCAGCAGCCAAGACTTCGGGGGAAGCTCTGGAAACACCATATATTTT. Translating it yields CASSQDFGGSSGNTIYF.

CDR3 nucleotides: TGCGCCAGCAGCGCGAGGACGGGGAGCACAGATACGCAGTATTTT. Residues: CASSARTGSTDTQYF. The chain joins TRBV4-1 to TRBJ2-3, with TRBD2 as a possible D gene (5 bases). The V gene lost 5 bases and the J gene lost 0 bases, with 12 bases spanning the gap. Germline CDR1 is MGHRA and CDR2 is YSYEKL. The CDR3 is 15 amino acids.

V and J are TRBV2 and TRBJ2-7; D may be TRBD1 (5 bases). CDR3 size: 17 residues. Looked up from germline, CDR1 is SNHLY and CDR2 is FYNNEI. V was cut by 5 bases and J by 6 bases, with 26 bases left in between. This chain's CDR3 is CASSQPANDRAETEQYF. The DNA for the CDR3 is TGTGCCAGCAGTCAACCTGCGAATGACAGAGCCGAAACCGAGCAGTACTTC.